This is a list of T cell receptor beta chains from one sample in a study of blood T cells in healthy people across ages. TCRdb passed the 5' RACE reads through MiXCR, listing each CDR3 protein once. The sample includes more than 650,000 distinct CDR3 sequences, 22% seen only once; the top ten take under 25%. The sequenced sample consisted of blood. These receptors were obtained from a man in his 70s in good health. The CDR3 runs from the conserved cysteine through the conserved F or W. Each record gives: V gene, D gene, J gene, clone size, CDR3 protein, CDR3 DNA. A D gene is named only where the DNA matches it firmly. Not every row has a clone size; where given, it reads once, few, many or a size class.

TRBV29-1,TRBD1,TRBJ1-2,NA,CSATGTDYGYTF,TGCAGCGCAACCGGGACAGACTATGGCTACACCTTC
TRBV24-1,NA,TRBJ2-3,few,CATSDTTGNTDTQYF,TGTGCCACCAGTGACACGACGGGGAACACAGATACGCAGTATTTT
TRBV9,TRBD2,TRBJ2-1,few,CASSVALAGLGEQFF,TGTGCCAGCAGCGTAGCCTTAGCGGGGCTCGGGGAGCAGTTCTTC
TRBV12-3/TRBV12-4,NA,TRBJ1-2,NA,CASSWGGKYGYTF,TGTGCCAGCAGTTGGGGGGGGAAGTATGGCTACACCTTC
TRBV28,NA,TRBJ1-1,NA,CASGRSTEAFF,TGTGCCAGCGGCAGATCCACTGAAGCTTTCTTT
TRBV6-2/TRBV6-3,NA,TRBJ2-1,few,CASSDQSPGGDEQFF,TGTGCCAGCAGCGACCAATCGCCCGGGGGCGATGAGCAGTTCTTC
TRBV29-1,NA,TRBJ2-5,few,CSVDLGETQYF,TGCAGCGTTGATCTCGGTGAGACCCAGTACTTC
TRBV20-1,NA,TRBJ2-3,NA,CSARPITLTDTQYF,TGCAGTGCTAGGCCCATAACACTCACAGATACGCAGTATTTT
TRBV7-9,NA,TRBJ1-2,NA,CASSLVRQGWLYIDYTF,TGTGCCAGCAGCTTAGTCAGGCAGGGTTGGCTGTATATTGACTACACCTTC
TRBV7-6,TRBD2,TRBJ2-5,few,CASSKTSGGEVETQYF,TGTGCCAGCAGTAAGACTAGCGGGGGGGAAGTAGAGACCCAGTACTTC
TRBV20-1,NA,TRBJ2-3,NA,CSAGLSLIDTQYF,TGCAGTGCTGGGTTGTCCTTGATAGATACGCAGTATTTT
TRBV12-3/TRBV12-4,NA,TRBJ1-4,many,CASSFGGSEKLFF,TGTGCCAGCAGTTTTGGAGGGAGCGAAAAACTGTTTTTT
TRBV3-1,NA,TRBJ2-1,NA,CASSQNRGGHEQFF,TGTGCCAGCAGCCAAAACAGGGGAGGGCATGAGCAGTTCTTC
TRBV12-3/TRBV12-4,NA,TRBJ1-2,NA,CASSLGDVYGYTF,TGTGCCAGCAGTTTAGGGGACGTCTATGGCTACACCTTC
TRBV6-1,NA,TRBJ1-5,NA,CASSEAGQGLQPQHF,TGTGCCAGCAGTGAAGCTGGGCAGGGGCTGCAGCCCCAGCATTTT
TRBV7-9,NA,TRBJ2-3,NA,CASSLFRDKRTDTQYF,TGTGCCAGCAGCTTATTTCGGGACAAGCGCACAGATACGCAGTATTTT
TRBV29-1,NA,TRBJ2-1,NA,CSVKRETWGEQFF,TGCAGCGTTAAACGGGAGACCTGGGGTGAGCAGTTCTTC
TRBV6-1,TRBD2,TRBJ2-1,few,CASKAGGPIYEQFF,TGTGCCAGCAAGGCGGGGGGGCCTATTTATGAGCAGTTCTTC
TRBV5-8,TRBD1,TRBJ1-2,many,CASSLWQGVLYGYTF,TGTGCCAGCAGCTTGTGGCAGGGGGTCCTCTATGGCTACACCTTC
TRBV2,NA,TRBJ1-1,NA,CASTGRERTEAFF,TGTGCCAGCACGGGCAGGGAGCGAACTGAAGCTTTCTTT
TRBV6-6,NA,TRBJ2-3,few,CASRRQVGTQSTDTQYF,TGTGCCAGCAGGAGACAGGTGGGGACCCAAAGCACAGATACGCAGTATTTT
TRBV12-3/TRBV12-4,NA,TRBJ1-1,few,CASSTHLNTEAFF,TGTGCCAGCAGTACACACCTGAACACTGAAGCTTTCTTT
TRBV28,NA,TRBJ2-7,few,CASRGTVYEQYF,TGTGCCAGCAGAGGGACGGTTTACGAGCAGTACTTC
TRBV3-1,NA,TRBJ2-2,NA,CASSQSFGRTGELFF,TGTGCCAGCAGCCAAAGTTTCGGCAGAACCGGGGAGCTGTTTTTT
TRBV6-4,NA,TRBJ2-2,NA,CASSETGTGELFF,TGTGCCAGCAGTGAAACAGGGACCGGGGAGCTGTTTTTT
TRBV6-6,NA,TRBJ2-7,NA,CASSYSTVTEMDEQYF,TGTGCCAGCAGTTACTCGACGGTGACTGAGATGGACGAGCAGTACTTC
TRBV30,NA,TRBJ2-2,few,CALKSRTNTGELFF,TGTGCCCTCAAGAGTCGGACGAACACCGGGGAGCTGTTTTTT
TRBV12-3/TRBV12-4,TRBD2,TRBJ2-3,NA,CASSPLAGGPSDTQYF,TGTGCCAGCAGTCCTTTAGCGGGAGGGCCTTCAGATACGCAGTATTTT
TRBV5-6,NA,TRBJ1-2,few,CASSSIYGIGYGYTF,TGTGCCAGCAGCTCGATTTATGGGATCGGGTATGGCTACACCTTC
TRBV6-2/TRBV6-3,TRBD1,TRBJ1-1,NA,CASIGGREAFF,TGTGCCAGCATAGGGGGCCGTGAAGCTTTCTTT
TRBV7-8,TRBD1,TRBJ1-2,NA,CASSLGPGTGDYGYTF,TGTGCCAGCAGCTTAGGACCGGGGACAGGAGACTATGGCTACACCTTC
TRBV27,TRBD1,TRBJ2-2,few,CASSLRKGQTNTGELFF,TGTGCCAGCAGTTTAAGGAAGGGACAGACGAACACCGGGGAGCTGTTTTTT